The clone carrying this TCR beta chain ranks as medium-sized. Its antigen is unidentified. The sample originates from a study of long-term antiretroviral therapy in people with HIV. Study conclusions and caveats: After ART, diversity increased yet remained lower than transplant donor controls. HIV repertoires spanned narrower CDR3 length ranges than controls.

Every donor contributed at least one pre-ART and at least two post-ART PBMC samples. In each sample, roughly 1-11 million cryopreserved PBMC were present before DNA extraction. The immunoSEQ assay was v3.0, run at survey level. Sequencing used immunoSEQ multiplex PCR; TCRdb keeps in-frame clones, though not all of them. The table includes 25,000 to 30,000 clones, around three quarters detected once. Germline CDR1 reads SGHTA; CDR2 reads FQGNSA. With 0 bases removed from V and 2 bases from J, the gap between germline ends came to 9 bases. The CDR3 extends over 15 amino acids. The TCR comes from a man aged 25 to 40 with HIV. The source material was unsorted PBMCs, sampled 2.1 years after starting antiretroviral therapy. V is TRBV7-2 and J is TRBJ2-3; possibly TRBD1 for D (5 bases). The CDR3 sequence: CASSLAGRATDTQYF. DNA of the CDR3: TGTGCCAGCAGCTTAGCGGGCAGGGCCACAGATACGCAGTATTTT.